The 21 T cell receptor beta chains below come from one sample, sequenced in a study of cytomegalovirus exposure and HLA in healthy donors. PCR employed 60 Vbeta and 13 Jbeta primers. Measured with immunoSEQ multiplex PCR; TCRdb has only the in-frame clones, and not every one. Of more than 100,000 clones in the sample, 75% to 90% were seen once. Sequences were obtained from PBMCs. Receptors were obtained from a middle-aged man in good health and CMV-seronegative.

The genes are TRBV6-1 and TRBJ2-7; 7 bases line up with TRBD2. This CDR3 has 13 residues. With 5 bases clipped from V and 2 bases from J, the junction kept 3 bases outside the gene matches. Germline V CDR1 and CDR2: MNHNS, SASEGT. As DNA, the CDR3 is TGTGCCAGCAGTCGACTAGCCGCCTACGAGCAGTACTTC. Translating it yields CASSRLAAYEQYF.

This clone was detected only a few times. The chain is built from TRBV6-1 and TRBJ2-6; no clear D. The CDR3 runs 15 residues. V dropped 5 bases and J dropped 2 bases, with 10 bases sitting between them. The germline V gene has CDR1 MNHNS and CDR2 SASEGT. CDR3 protein: CASSPPPAGANVLTF. The CDR3 DNA follows: TGTGCCAGCAGTCCCCCTCCCGCTGGGGCCAACGTCCTGACTTTC.

This chain links TRBV18 with TRBJ2-1; TRBD1 agrees at 10 bases. The CDR3 is 18 amino acids. Trimming took 0 bases from V and 1 from J; bases not matched to a gene: 6. The V gene's germline CDR1 is KGHSH and CDR2 LQKENI. The CDR3 coding sequence is TGTGCCAGCTCACCACCCCGCGGGACAGGGGCGTCCTACAATGAGCAGTTCTTC. Translated: CASSPPRGTGASYNEQFF.

V usage is TRBV9 and J usage is TRBJ1-2, with 7 positions matching TRBD1. The germline gives CDR1 SGDLS, CDR2 YYNGEE. V lost 0 bases to trimming and J lost 8 bases; unmatched junction nucleotides: 4. This CDR3 comprises 13 residues. The CDR3 DNA follows: TGTGCCAGCAGCGTAGTCAGGGGGGAAGGCTACACCTTC. Protein product: CASSVVRGEGYTF.

This clone was counted a few times. This sequence joins TRBV5-4 and TRBJ2-6; tentative D call: TRBD1 (6 bases). Trimming stripped 4 bases from V and 1 base from J, with 12 bases between. This CDR3 spans 16 amino acids. The germline V gene encodes CDR1 SGHNT and CDR2 YYREEE (reference sequence). The CDR3 DNA follows: TGTGCCAGCAGCAGAAGTACAGGGTCTGGGGCCAACGTCCTGACTTTC. Protein sequence: CASSRSTGSGANVLTF. Together with reference TRBV5-4 and TRBJ2-6, the CDR3 gives the full variable domain: ETGVTQSPTHLIKTRGQQVTLRCSSQSGHNTVSWYQQALGQGPQFIFQYYREEENGRGNFPPRFSGLQFPNYSSELNVNALELDDSALYLCASSRSTGSGANVLTFGAGSRLTVL.

The genes are TRBV27 and TRBJ1-1; 8 bases are a match to TRBD1. Looked up from germline, CDR1 is MNHEY and CDR2 is SMNVEV (reference sequence). The CDR3 length is 15 residues. V gave up 5 bases and J gave up 1 base; unmatched junction bases: 6. The DNA of the CDR3 is TGTGCCAGCAGTGCCGGGGACAGGTGGAACACTGAAGCTTTCTTT. Encoded protein: CASSAGDRWNTEAFF.

This chain joins TRBV10-3 and TRBJ2-3; 11 bases are shared with TRBD2. The CDR3 has 14 amino acids. CDR1 is ENHRY and CDR2 is SYGVKD in the germline V gene. V shed 10 bases, J shed 6 bases, and the junction held 9 bases outside the gene matches. CDR3 bases: TGTGCCAACCAGGCTAGCGGGGGGAGTGATACGCAGTATTTT. This encodes CANQASGGSDTQYF.

The rearrangement uses TRBV5-1 and TRBJ2-1; D possibly corresponds to TRBD1 (6 bases). The CDR3 consists of 14 residues. V lost 4 bases, J lost 10 bases, and 18 bases lay in between. Germline CDR1 is SGHRS and CDR2 is YFSETQ. The CDR3: CASSPKQGFGEQFF. The CDR3 DNA reads TGCGCCAGCAGCCCGAAACAGGGATTCGGGGAGCAGTTCTTC.

The V and J genes are TRBV2 and TRBJ1-2, with TRBD1 identical over 7 bases. Germline CDR1 SNHLY, CDR2 FYNNEI. The CDR3 sequence is 13 residues long. The V gene end was trimmed by 4 bases and the J gene end by 2 bases; junction bases not matched to a gene: 1. In nucleotides, the CDR3 is TGTGCCAGCAGTGCGGGACAGAACTATGGCTACACCTTC. This translates into CASSAGQNYGYTF.

This clone has only one observation. The rearrangement links TRBV28 to TRBJ2-3; 8 bases map to TRBD1. J was trimmed by 8 bases and V by 3 bases; bases with no gene match: 10. From germline, CDR1 is MDHEN and CDR2 SYDVKM. The CDR3 has 15 residues. CDR3 in amino acids: CASSFPGGLFVTQYF. The CDR3 nucleotides read TGTGCCAGCAGTTTCCCAGGGGGCCTTTTCGTTACGCAGTATTTT.

This sequence joins TRBV5-4 and TRBJ2-7; 9 bases line up with TRBD1. With V trimmed by 2 bases and J by 5 bases, 8 bases remained unmatched. From germline, CDR1 is SGHNT and CDR2 YYREEE (reference sequence). This CDR3 is built from 15 residues. The CDR3 is CASSFQQGAIDEQYF. The CDR3 coding sequence is TGTGCCAGCAGCTTCCAACAGGGGGCGATCGACGAGCAGTACTTC.

The chain carries TRBV28 and TRBJ2-7, with D unclear. V shed 3 bases and J shed 3 bases, with 3 bases lying between them. Germline loops: CDR1 MDHEN, CDR2 SYDVKM. CDR3 length: 11 residues. The CDR3 coding sequence is TGTGCCAGCAGTTTCCTCTACGAGCAGTACTTC. It codes for CASSFLYEQYF.

The chain joins TRBV6-7 to TRBJ2-1; 14 bases map to TRBD2. TRBV6-7 is classed as an ORF, of uncertain function. J gave up 4 bases and V 2 bases, and 4 bases lay outside the gene matches. The CDR3 is 17 residues long. The CDR3: CASSYPTSGGVYNEQFF. The CDR3 DNA reads as TGTGCCAGCAGTTACCCGACTAGCGGGGGGGTATACAATGAGCAGTTCTTC.

This chain links TRBV6-6 with TRBJ2-7; TRBD1 matches 9 bases. The germline V gene encodes CDR1 MNHNY and CDR2 SVGAGI (reference sequence). This CDR3 is built from 14 residues. The V and J ends lost 4 bases and 4 bases, in that order; junction bases with no gene match: 5. CDR3 sequence reads: CASSFPGQGYEQYF. The CDR3 coding sequence is TGTGCCAGCAGTTTCCCGGGACAGGGATACGAGCAGTACTTC.

V and J are TRBV28 and TRBJ2-7; TRBD1 matches 8 bases. From germline, CDR1 is MDHEN and CDR2 SYDVKM. CDR3 length equals 14 residues. Trimming cost V 6 bases and J 1 base; bases outside gene matches: 5. The CDR3 here is CASSRTGKSYEQYF. CDR3 in DNA: TGTGCCAGCAGCAGGACAGGGAAATCCTACGAGCAGTACTTC.

The chain couples TRBV19 to TRBJ2-3; 10 bases fit TRBD2. Trimming at V came to 2 bases and at J to 3 bases, leaving 8 bases not matched to a gene. The CDR3 covers 17 residues. Germline CDR1 is LNHDA and CDR2 is SQIVND (reference sequence). Here the CDR3 reads CASSIRASGRGTDTQYF. CDR3 DNA sequence: TGTGCCAGTAGTATAAGGGCTAGCGGGAGAGGGACAGATACGCAGTATTTT.

The J gene is TRBJ2-3, the V gene TRBV27, with a weak D call TRBD2 (7 bases). The CDR3 loop spans 13 amino acids. Germline lookup yields CDR1 MNHEY and CDR2 SMNVEV (reference sequence). The V end lost 4 bases, the J end lost 6 bases, and 11 bases lay between the germline ends. In DNA form, the CDR3 reads TGTGCCAGCAGTTATGGGAGGGGGGATACGCAGTATTTT. Translated: CASSYGRGDTQYF.

The J gene is TRBJ2-7, the V gene TRBV6-5; 9 nucleotides match TRBD1. This CDR3 has 15 amino acids. Germline CDR1 and CDR2: MNHEY and SVGAGI. V was pared by 5 bases and J by 3 bases, with 8 bases of the junction left unmatched. The CDR3 reads CASSKDLGQGYEQYF. CDR3 bases: TGTGCCAGCAGTAAGGACCTGGGACAGGGCTACGAGCAGTACTTC.

The gene calls are TRBV29-1 and TRBJ1-2; 8 nucleotides align to TRBD1. This CDR3 has 13 amino acids. The ends lost 6 bases at V and 0 bases at J; junction bases unmatched: 3. Germline lookup yields CDR1 SQVTM and CDR2 ANQGSEA. This CDR3 is CSVGQGANYGYTF. In DNA form, the CDR3 reads TGCAGCGTAGGACAGGGCGCTAACTATGGCTACACCTTC.

Concerning this clone itself: One end of the junction varies from germline; a read error may be responsible. This rearrangement joins TRBV2 to TRBJ2-7; 12 nucleotides line up with TRBD1. CDR1 is SNHLY and CDR2 is FYNNEI in the germline V gene. The CDR3 contains 18 residues. CDR3 amino acids: CASREAFGTGGSGYEQYF. CDR3 DNA sequence: TGTGCCAGCAGAGAAGCCTTCGGGACAGGGGGCAGTGGTTACGAGCAGTACTTC.

The J gene is TRBJ2-5, the V gene TRBV29-1, with 9 bases fitting TRBD1. Trimming took 2 bases from V and 9 from J; bases not matched to a gene: 10. CDR3 length: 14 residues. Germline V gene sequence: CDR1 SQVTM, CDR2 ANQGSEA. The CDR3 loop is CSVERQGGVMAQYF. CDR3 nucleotide sequence: TGCAGCGTTGAACGACAGGGGGGGGTGATGGCCCAGTACTTC.